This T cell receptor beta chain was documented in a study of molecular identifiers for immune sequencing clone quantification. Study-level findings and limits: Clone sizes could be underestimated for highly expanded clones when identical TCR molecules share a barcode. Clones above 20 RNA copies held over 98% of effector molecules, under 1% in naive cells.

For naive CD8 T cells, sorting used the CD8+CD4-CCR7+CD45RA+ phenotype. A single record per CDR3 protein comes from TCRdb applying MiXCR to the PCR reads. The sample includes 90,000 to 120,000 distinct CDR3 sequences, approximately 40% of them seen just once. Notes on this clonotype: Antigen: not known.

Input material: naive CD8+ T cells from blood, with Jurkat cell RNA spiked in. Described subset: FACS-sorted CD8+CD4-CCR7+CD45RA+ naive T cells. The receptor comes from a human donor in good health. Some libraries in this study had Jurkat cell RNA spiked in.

CDR3 sequence: CASSLSLKGRGRTDTQYF. CDR3 DNA sequence: TGTGCCAGCAGCTTATCCCTCAAGGGGCGGGGGAGGACAGATACGCAGTATTTT. The chain joins TRBV7-2 to TRBJ2-3; TRBD2 agrees at 7 bases. The germline V gene encodes CDR1 SGHTA and CDR2 FQGNSA. The CDR3 length is 18 residues. J lost 3 bases, V lost 2 bases, and 14 bases had no gene match.